There are a few counts of the clone carrying this TCR beta chain. What it recognizes is unknown. A much larger clone lies a single base off, so this may be a read error. The donors were healthy bone marrow donors. The sample originates from a study of cytomegalovirus exposure and HLA in healthy donors. Notes on the study in general: Follow-up analysis found HLA locus-dependent TCR association rates, highest for DRB1 and lowest for HLA-C. Most TCR beta V segments were productive about 90% or about 30% of the time in an earlier analysis.

PCR primers comprised 60 Vbeta and 13 Jbeta primers. Data came from immunoSEQ multiplex PCR; TCRdb stores just in-frame clones and leaves some out. The profile shows 30,000 to 40,000 clones, roughly 64% of them singletons. Germline CDR1 and CDR2: SEHNR and FQNEAQ (reference sequence). The CDR3 has 16 residues. The receptor's source is a man aged 40-50 years in good health and CMV-seropositive. Material for sequencing was PBMCs. This sequence joins TRBV7-9 and TRBJ1-3; TRBD1 aligns across 10 bases. The chain's CDR3 is CSSSPRDRGSGNTIYF. The CDR3 nucleotides are TGTTCCAGCAGCCCTCGGGACAGGGGCTCTGGAAACACCATATATTTT.